A selection of T cell receptor beta chains follows, all from one sample in a study of T cells after posttransplantation cyclophosphamide. Clones were read by immunoSEQ multiplex PCR, and TCRdb kept only the in-frame ones, dropping some. This repertoire holds approximately 13,000 clones, and none appear only once. The sequencing here drew on PBMCs, taken after allogeneic stem cell transplant with posttransplant cyclophosphamide. Receptors were obtained from a female patient in her 40s who received an allogeneic stem cell transplant from an unrelated donor, was CMV-positive, and had acute GVHD only. The T cells may come from the graft donor. The CDR3 runs from the conserved cysteine through the conserved F or W. D genes are given only for firm matches. Size values are once, few and many counts, or a class for expanded clones, and some rows have none.

j_call v_call clone_size d_call cdr3_aa cdr3_nt
TRBJ1-1 TRBV27 few - CASSLARGAEAFF TGTGCCAGCAGTCTCGCCAGGGGCGCTGAAGCTTTCTTT
TRBJ1-2 TRBV6-1 many - CASTAGSFNYGYTF TGTGCCAGCACCGCGGGCAGCTTTAACTATGGCTACACCTTC
TRBJ2-1 TRBV7-6 many - CASSLGLVNEQFF TGTGCCAGCAGCTTAGGACTAGTCAATGAGCAGTTCTTC
TRBJ1-6 TRBV6-5 many - CASSYYRRTPLHF TGTGCCAGCAGTTACTACCGGAGGACACCCCTCCACTTT
TRBJ1-3 TRBV7-8 many - CASSSPIGNTIYF TGTGCCAGCAGCTCCCCCATTGGAAACACCATATATTTT
TRBJ2-2 TRBV9 many TRBD1 CASSVGDRVSGELFF TGTGCCAGCAGCGTCGGGGACAGGGTTTCCGGGGAGCTGTTTTTT
TRBJ1-6 TRBV18 - - CASLQGIYNSPLHF TGTGCCAGCCTCCAGGGGATATACAATTCACCCCTCCACTTT
TRBJ1-5 TRBV6-5 many TRBD1 CASSSLGQGTNQPQHF TGTGCCAGCAGTTCCCTGGGACAGGGGACCAATCAGCCCCAGCATTTT
TRBJ2-2 TRBV5-4 many TRBD1 CASSRDRANTGELFF TGTGCCAGCAGCCGGGACAGGGCGAACACCGGGGAGCTGTTTTTT
TRBJ2-4 TRBV30 - - CAWSSTSNSGRNIQYF TGTGCCTGGAGTTCCACGTCAAACAGCGGTAGGAACATTCAGTACTTC
TRBJ2-2 TRBV5-4 few TRBD2 CASSLSGGHTGELFF TGTGCCAGCAGCTTGAGCGGGGGGCACACCGGGGAGCTGTTTTTT
TRBJ2-3 TRBV18 many - CASSPPGTVSTDTQYF TGTGCCAGCTCACCACCGGGCACAGTCAGCACAGATACGCAGTATTTT
TRBJ2-1 TRBV7-6 many TRBD2 CASSPSLAGGNEQFF TGTGCCAGCAGCCCCTCCCTGGCGGGGGGCAATGAGCAGTTCTTC
TRBJ1-1 TRBV4-2 many TRBD1 CASSQYTGTGDPEAFF TGTGCCAGCAGCCAATACACCGGGACAGGGGACCCTGAAGCTTTCTTT
TRBJ2-1 TRBV20-1 few - CSVPNEQFF TGCAGTGTCCCAAATGAGCAGTTCTTC
TRBJ2-1 TRBV5-4 many - CASSLAQVNEQFF TGTGCCAGCAGCTTGGCACAGGTCAATGAGCAGTTCTTC
TRBJ2-4 TRBV6-1 many - CASSEENYGGPGNIQYF TGTGCCAGCAGTGAAGAAAATTACGGGGGGCCGGGAAACATTCAGTACTTC
TRBJ2-1 TRBV30 - - CAWRKGLTLSVDEQFF TGTGCCTGGAGGAAGGGGCTAACCTTATCGGTGGATGAGCAGTTCTTC